The next 26 T cell receptor beta chains were all read from a single sample in a study of blood T cell repertoires in COVID-19. The data were produced by immunoSEQ multiplex PCR, yet TCRdb's version contains in-frame clones alone and is incomplete. The data show 120,000 to 150,000 clones, 85% seen once. The sequenced sample consisted of peripheral blood. These receptors all stem from a human donor with acute or convalescent COVID-19. The donor label of this sample is uncertain.

The chain recombines TRBV9 with TRBJ2-1; 7 nucleotides agree with TRBD1. V lost 3 bases and J lost 8; bases outside the gene matches: 11. The V gene's germline CDR1 is SGDLS and CDR2 YYNGEE. The CDR3 runs to 15 residues. The CDR3 DNA sequence: TGTGCCAGCAGCGGCGGACAGGCCTCTACATATGAGCAGTTCTTC. Protein product: CASSGGQASTYEQFF.

The chain has TRBV18 and TRBJ2-1; D perhaps matches TRBD2 (6 bases). V dropped 5 bases and J dropped 8 bases, with 13 bases sitting between them. CDR3 size: 13 residues. Germline V gene sequence: CDR1 KGHSH, CDR2 LQKENI. CDR3 protein: CASSSSVGDEQFF. As DNA, the CDR3 is TGTGCCAGCTCATCTAGCGTCGGCGATGAGCAGTTCTTC.

The rearrangement joins TRBV7-6 to TRBJ2-1; TRBD2 matches at 13 bases. Germline CDR1 SGHVS, CDR2 FNYEAQ. The CDR3 contains 17 residues. V gave up 1 base and J gave up 8 bases; unmatched junction bases: 8. As DNA, the CDR3 is TGTGCCAGCAGCTTAGGGAGGACTAGCGGGAGTGAGGATGAGCAGTTCTTC. Protein product: CASSLGRTSGSEDEQFF.

The chain's CDR3 is CASSRSGTYTDTQYF. CDR3 in DNA: TGTGCCAGCAGTCGGAGCGGAACCTACACAGATACGCAGTATTTT. V gene TRBV7-2 combines with J gene TRBJ2-3; a possible D gene is TRBD2 (5 bases). V was trimmed by 6 bases and J by 2 bases, leaving 15 bases between them. This CDR3 has 15 residues. Germline CDR1 is SGHTA and CDR2 is FQGNSA.

The chain carries TRBV11-2 and TRBJ2-3; 7 bases fit TRBD1. Germline CDR1 SGHAT, CDR2 FQNNGV. The CDR3 is 16 amino acids. V shed 4 bases, J shed 2 bases, and the junction held 9 bases outside the gene matches. The CDR3 DNA follows: TGTGCCAGCAGCTCAAGCCGGGACAGTTACACAGATACGCAGTATTTT. Translating it yields CASSSSRDSYTDTQYF.

V gene TRBV9 combines with J gene TRBJ1-3; 9 bases line up with TRBD1. The CDR3 contains 16 residues. The germline CDR1 and CDR2 sequences are SGDLS and YYNGEE. V dropped 3 bases and J dropped 4; count of bases not matched to a gene: 8. CDR3 nucleotides: TGTGCCAGCAGCGCGGGGGAGGACAGGGGAGGAAACACCATATATTTT. Amino acids: CASSAGEDRGGNTIYF.

The V gene is TRBV5-1, the J gene TRBJ2-4; 8 bases align to TRBD1. Germline V lookup: CDR1 SGHRS, CDR2 YFSETQ. This CDR3 has 15 amino acids. The V and J ends lost 4 bases and 5 bases, in that order; junction bases with no gene match: 8. CDR3 DNA: TGCGCCAGCAGCGGACGGACAGGGTCTGAAAACATTCAGTACTTC. Translation gives CASSGRTGSENIQYF. The whole variable domain, remainder taken from reference TRBV5-1 and TRBJ2-4, is KAGVTQTPRYLIKTRGQQVTLSCSPISGHRSVSWYQQTPGQGLQFLFEYFSETQRNKGNFPGRFSGRQFSNSRSEMNVSTLELGDSALYLCASSGRTGSENIQYFGAGTRLSVL.

The chain couples TRBV6-6 to TRBJ1-5; TRBD1 matches at 8 bases. CDR3 size: 16 residues. The V gene end was trimmed by 5 bases and the J gene end by 3 bases; junction bases not matched to a gene: 9. Germline V lookup: CDR1 MNHNY, CDR2 SVGAGI (reference sequence). The DNA of the CDR3 is TGTGCCAGCAGTAGGACAGGGCGAGATCACAATCAGCCCCAGCATTTT. Residues: CASSRTGRDHNQPQHF.

This chain joins TRBV2 and TRBJ2-2; 9 nucleotides align to TRBD2. Germline CDR1 SNHLY, CDR2 FYNNEI. The CDR3 is 14 residues long. The V gene end was trimmed by 9 bases and the J gene end by 6 bases; junction bases not matched to a gene: 8. Written as DNA, the CDR3 is TGTGCCAGTCTCGGGACTAGCTATTCCGGGGAGCTGTTTTTT. Translated: CASLGTSYSGELFF.

This chain connects TRBV6-6 to TRBJ1-2; D is undetermined. The CDR3 is 13 residues long. Per germline, CDR1 MNHNY and CDR2 SVGAGI (reference sequence). Trimming removed 2 bases from V and 3 bases from J, with 7 bases in between. The CDR3 loop is CASSYATDYGYTF. The CDR3 DNA is TGTGCCAGCAGTTACGCCACAGACTATGGCTACACCTTC.

This clone was seen only a few times. V is TRBV28 and J is TRBJ1-2; D gene ambiguous. V lost 2 bases to trimming and J lost 4 bases, with 11 bases between them. Germline V gene sequence: CDR1 MDHEN, CDR2 SYDVKM. The CDR3 extends over 14 amino acids. As DNA, the CDR3 is TGTGCCAGCAGTTTAATTAGCCTCCCCTATGGCTACACCTTC. It specifies CASSLISLPYGYTF.

In nucleotides, the CDR3 is TGTGCCAGCAGCACTGACAGGGGGTTTAGGAACATTCAGTACTTC. Translated, it gives CASSTDRGFRNIQYF. V and J are TRBV5-5 and TRBJ2-4, with 9 bases fitting TRBD1. Germline values: CDR1 SGHKS, CDR2 YYEKEE (reference sequence). J gave up 7 bases and V 4 bases, and 9 bases lay outside the gene matches. The CDR3 has 15 amino acids.

The chain combines TRBV6-6 with TRBJ1-2; 8 bases are a match to TRBD1. This CDR3 region has 16 residues. Trimming removed 6 bases from V and 0 bases from J; junction bases left unmatched: 9. From germline, CDR1 is MNHNY and CDR2 SVGAGI (reference sequence). In DNA, the CDR3 is TGTGCCAGCAGCTCCAATCAGGGGGCCCCTAACTATGGCTACACCTTC. This sequence encodes CASSSNQGAPNYGYTF.

V usage is TRBV6-5 and J usage is TRBJ1-1; tentative D call: TRBD1 (6 bases). Germline V gives CDR1 MNHEY, CDR2 SVGAGI. V was pared by 5 bases and J by 0 bases, with 7 bases between. This CDR3 spans 13 amino acids. CDR3 sequence reads: CASSRTVNTEAFF. Here the CDR3 DNA reads TGTGCCAGCAGTAGGACAGTGAACACTGAAGCTTTCTTT.

This clone has just a few counts. The chain couples TRBV7-2 to TRBJ1-2; the D gene is possibly TRBD1 (5 bases). The CDR3 totals 12 residues. V was cut by 1 base and J by 8 bases, with 8 bases left in between. Germline lookup yields CDR1 SGHTA and CDR2 FQGNSA. CDR3 nucleotides: TGTGCCAGCAGCTTAGACAGGAACGGCTACACCTTC. Translated, it gives CASSLDRNGYTF.

The J gene is TRBJ2-4, the V gene TRBV6-2 or TRBV6-3; D is possibly TRBD2 (6 bases). CDR1 is MNHEY and CDR2 is SVGEGT in the germline V gene. V was cut by 0 bases and J by 9 bases, with 21 bases left in between. The CDR3 contains 17 residues. This chain's CDR3 is CASSYSVMGNRGSIQYF. The CDR3 region has the DNA TGTGCCAGCAGTTACTCCGTAATGGGAAACCGGGGGAGCATTCAGTACTTC.

The chain employs TRBV4-3 and TRBJ1-2, with D possibly matching TRBD1 (6 bases). Germline-derived CDR1 and CDR2 are LGHNA and YSLEER. Trimming left V 0 bases short and J 5 bases short, with 16 bases between. This CDR3 comprises 16 residues. CDR3 loop: CASSQDREQGGYGYTF. CDR3 bases: TGCGCCAGCAGCCAAGATCGGGAACAGGGAGGGTATGGCTACACCTTC.

The chain uses TRBV6-5 and TRBJ2-2; tentative D call: TRBD1 (6 bases). Trimming cost V 7 bases and J 1 base, with 13 bases left between them. Germline V CDR1 and CDR2: MNHEY, SVGAGI. This CDR3 contains 15 residues. The CDR3 sequence: CASKPGQMNTGELFF. CDR3 bases: TGTGCCAGCAAACCGGGACAAATGAACACCGGGGAGCTGTTTTTT.

The J gene is TRBJ2-5, the V gene TRBV28, with a weak D call TRBD1 (5 bases). Trimming stripped 2 bases from V and 4 bases from J, with 8 bases between. Germline V gives CDR1 MDHEN, CDR2 SYDVKM. The CDR3 has 13 amino acids. This CDR3 is CASSLPGLETQYF. The CDR3 bases are TGTGCCAGCAGTTTACCAGGGTTAGAGACCCAGTACTTC.

The rearrangement joins TRBV9 to TRBJ1-5, with D unclear. V lost 3 bases and J lost 0, with 10 bases in between. Germline CDR1 is SGDLS and CDR2 is YYNGEE. This CDR3 contains 15 residues. CDR3 bases: TGTGCCAGCAGCGCCGCGGGGAATAGCAATCAGCCCCAGCATTTT. Its protein is CASSAAGNSNQPQHF. The entire variable domain, with the rest obtained from reference TRBV9 and TRBJ1-5, is as follows: DSGVTQTPKHLITATGQRVTLRCSPRSGDLSVYWYQQSLDQGLQFLIQYYNGEERAKGNILERFSAQQFPDLHSELNLSSLELGDSALYFCASSAAGNSNQPQHFGDGTRLSIL.

The chain employs TRBV19 and TRBJ1-3; TRBD1 is a possible D gene (5 bases). The V and J ends lost 3 bases and 7 bases respectively, with 22 bases between them. CDR3 length: 17 residues. Germline V lookup: CDR1 LNHDA, CDR2 SQIVND (reference sequence). The CDR3 DNA reads TGTGCCAGTAGTATCTTCGAGGGACTACTAGGGGCCAACACCATATATTTT. Residues: CASSIFEGLLGANTIYF.

The chain recombines TRBV15 with TRBJ1-6; D remains unclear. The V gene's germline CDR1 is LNHNV and CDR2 YYDKDF (reference sequence). The V end was cut by 1 base, the J end by 7 bases, with 11 bases between. The CDR3 is made up of 15 amino acids. CDR3 nucleotide sequence: TGTGCCACCAGCAGAGTAGCGGGTCAGAATTCACCCCTCCACTTT. It codes for CATSRVAGQNSPLHF.

This chain links TRBV5-1 with TRBJ1-4, with TRBD1 as a possible D gene (5 bases). The V and J ends lost 1 base and 6 bases respectively, with 19 bases between them. Germline lookup yields CDR1 SGHRS and CDR2 YFSETQ. The CDR3 loop spans 17 amino acids. The CDR3 reads CASSLFGGKGADEKLFF. The CDR3 DNA sequence: TGCGCCAGCAGCTTGTTCGGGGGGAAGGGTGCGGATGAAAAACTGTTTTTT. Variable domain in full (rest from reference TRBV5-1 and TRBJ1-4): KAGVTQTPRYLIKTRGQQVTLSCSPISGHRSVSWYQQTPGQGLQFLFEYFSETQRNKGNFPGRFSGRQFSNSRSEMNVSTLELGDSALYLCASSLFGGKGADEKLFFGSGTQLSVL.

The CDR3 nucleotides are TGTGCCAGCTCACCCGGTCAGGACTATGGCTACACCTTC. Translation gives CASSPGQDYGYTF. This chain links TRBV18 with TRBJ1-2; D is ambiguous. V lost 3 bases and J lost 3, with 8 bases in between. The CDR3 extends over 13 amino acids. Per the germline V gene, CDR1 is KGHSH and CDR2 is LQKENI.

The chain recombines TRBV11-2 with TRBJ2-3; a weak D match, TRBD2 (5 bases). This CDR3 spans 16 amino acids. The germline V gene has CDR1 SGHAT and CDR2 FQNNGV. V was pared by 5 bases and J by 0 bases, with 15 bases between. CDR3 DNA: TGTGCCAGCAGCGGGAGCCCCTACAATAGCACAGATACGCAGTATTTT. Translated: CASSGSPYNSTDTQYF.

This sequence joins TRBV6-1 and TRBJ1-2; 8 positions match TRBD1. There are 14 residues in the CDR3. Losses at the gene ends were 6 bases for V and 3 bases for J; bases not matched to a gene: 6. CDR1 is MNHNS, CDR2 SASEGT, per germline. The CDR3 region is CASRLGQADYGYTF. CDR3 DNA: TGTGCCAGCAGACTGGGACAGGCCGACTATGGCTACACCTTC.